The 25 T cell receptor beta chains below were found in one sample sequenced in a study of blood T cell repertoires in COVID-19 (TCRdb year 2020). Receptors were amplified or captured by the immunoSEQ multiplex PCR assay. TCRdb stores this immuneACCESS table with in-frame sequences only. Part of the clones is absent; in the studies checked, under half of the shortfall reflects unresolved V genes, and no reason is known for the rest. The sample includes around 250,000 clones, with roughly 84% observed a single time. The leading ten clones occupy 6.6% of the sample. Material: PBMCs or T cells enriched from blood (not recorded which). All receptors come from a woman aged 45-65 years who had been exposed to COVID-19.

This sequence joins TRBV6-2 or TRBV6-3 and TRBJ1-1; D uncertain. The CDR3 runs to 15 residues. Germline V gene data show CDR1 as MNHEY and CDR2 as SVGEGT. Trimming removed 2 bases at V and 0 bases at J, with 10 bases between. The DNA of the CDR3 is TGTGCCAGCAGTTACGATCCGGAGTTGAACACTGAAGCTTTCTTT. As protein: CASSYDPELNTEAFF.

V and J are TRBV18 and TRBJ1-1; D is unclear. Germline V gene sequence: CDR1 KGHSH, CDR2 LQKENI. Trimming left V 2 bases short and J 0 bases short, with 10 bases between. This CDR3 contains 15 residues. CDR3 amino acids: CASSPLASMNTEAFF. CDR3 bases: TGTGCCAGCTCACCATTGGCTAGCATGAACACTGAAGCTTTCTTT.

The chain employs TRBV2 and TRBJ1-2; D is unresolved. The germline V gene has CDR1 SNHLY and CDR2 FYNNEI. V was cut by 4 bases and J by 5 bases, with 11 bases left in between. The CDR3 spans 13 residues. The DNA for the CDR3 is TGTGCCAGCAGTGCAGATCTGTCATATGGCTACACCTTC. This gives the protein CASSADLSYGYTF.

This clone turned up a few times. J is TRBJ2-2 and V is TRBV6-2 or TRBV6-3, with TRBD2 identical over 8 bases. V gave up 5 bases and J gave up 4 bases; unmatched junction bases: 9. CDR1 and CDR2 (germline): MNHEY, SVGEGT. The CDR3 length is 16 residues. The CDR3 bases are TGTGCCAGCAGTAGCTTTAGCGGGGTAATCACCGGGGAGCTGTTTTTT. Protein product: CASSSFSGVITGELFF.

The chain joins TRBV6-2 or TRBV6-3 to TRBJ2-2; D unclear. V shed 1 base and J shed 3 bases, with 3 bases lying between them. The CDR3 consists of 13 residues. From germline, CDR1 is MNHEY and CDR2 SVGEGT. In DNA, the CDR3 is TGTGCCAGCAGTTACTTCGACACCGGGGAGCTGTTTTTT. Encoded protein: CASSYFDTGELFF.

The chain carries TRBV5-4 and TRBJ1-1; D gene unclear. V was shortened by 2 bases and J by 4 bases, with 9 bases between the two germline ends. The CDR3 is 13 residues long. Germline-derived CDR1 and CDR2 are SGHNT and YYREEE (reference sequence). In nucleotides, the CDR3 is TGTGCCAGCAGCTTCGAGAGGCGCACTGAAGCTTTCTTT. Its protein is CASSFERRTEAFF.

The rearrangement links TRBV29-1 to TRBJ1-2; D is perhaps TRBD1 (6 bases). The CDR3 has 11 residues. Trimming cost V 3 bases and J 10 bases, with 12 bases left between them. Germline lookup yields CDR1 SQVTM and CDR2 ANQGSEA. The CDR3 DNA reads TGCAGCGTTGAGGTACAGGGTGACTACACCTTC. Protein sequence: CSVEVQGDYTF.

DNA for the CDR3: TGTGCCAGCAGGCGCGGTCTCTACGAGCAGTACTTC. The encoded protein is CASRRGLYEQYF. V usage is TRBV12-3 or TRBV12-4 and J usage is TRBJ2-7; D gene uncertain. The CDR3 contains 12 residues. Trimming pared 6 bases from V and 3 bases from J, leaving 9 bases between.

This rearrangement joins TRBV28 to TRBJ2-2, with D tentatively TRBD2 (7 bases). Trimming cost V 5 bases and J 0 bases, with 13 bases left between them. Germline assignment: CDR1 MDHEN and CDR2 SYDVKM. The CDR3 is made up of 16 amino acids. The CDR3 loop is CASSRGTISNTGELFF. CDR3 DNA: TGTGCCAGCAGTAGGGGGACTATCTCGAACACCGGGGAGCTGTTTTTT.

The rearrangement links TRBV7-2 to TRBJ2-1, with 14 nucleotides matching TRBD2. The germline V gene has CDR1 SGHTA and CDR2 FQGNSA. Trimming took 5 bases from V and 7 from J; bases not matched to a gene: 13. There are 18 residues in the CDR3. CDR3 protein: CASSLIRLAGGPWNEQFF. In DNA form, the CDR3 reads TGTGCCAGCAGCCTTATACGACTAGCGGGGGGGCCGTGGAATGAGCAGTTCTTC.

The gene calls are TRBV6-5 and TRBJ2-1, with 11 positions matching TRBD2. Losses at the gene ends were 5 bases for V and 10 bases for J; bases not matched to a gene: 10. This CDR3 is 15 amino acids long. Germline CDR1 is MNHEY and CDR2 is SVGAGI. The CDR3 DNA reads as TGTGCCAGCAGTCCCGGGACTAGCGGTGGCGGAGAGCAGTTCTTC. It codes for CASSPGTSGGGEQFF.

This chain connects TRBV5-1 to TRBJ2-1; weak D call: TRBD1 (6 bases). This CDR3 comprises 15 residues. V dropped 5 bases and J dropped 2 bases, with 14 bases sitting between them. Germline V gene data show CDR1 as SGHRS and CDR2 as YFSETQ. CDR3 in amino acids: CASSVLTGAYNEQFF. In nucleotides, the CDR3 is TGCGCCAGCAGTGTGTTGACAGGAGCCTACAATGAGCAGTTCTTC.

This clone appeared once. The rearrangement uses TRBV7-2 and TRBJ1-4; unclear D gene. The V end lost 5 bases, the J end lost 10 bases, and 14 bases lay between the germline ends. Germline V gene sequence: CDR1 SGHTA, CDR2 FQGNSA. This CDR3 has 13 residues. The CDR3 here is CASSARPGGKLFF. CDR3 bases: TGTGCCAGCAGCGCCCGACCTGGCGGAAAACTGTTTTTT.

Ten or more counts support this clone. The rearrangement joins TRBV30 to TRBJ1-1, with no clear D. Germline lookup yields CDR1 GTSNPN and CDR2 SVGIG (reference sequence). Trimming left V 5 bases short and J 6 bases short, with 13 bases between. This CDR3 comprises 12 residues. CDR3 nucleotide sequence: TGTGCCTGGCGGCAACAGTATGCTGAAGCTTTCTTT. As protein: CAWRQQYAEAFF. The full variable domain, rest sourced from reference TRBV30 and TRBJ1-1, is SQTIHQWPATLVQPVGSPLSLECTVEGTSNPNLYWYRQAAGRGLQLLFYSVGIGQISSEVPQNLSASRPQDRQFILSSKKLLLSDSGFYLCAWRQQYAEAFFGQGTRLTVV.

V and J are TRBV4-3 and TRBJ1-2; D might be TRBD1 (5 bases). The CDR3 sequence is 14 residues long. CDR1 is LGHNA and CDR2 is YSLEER in the germline V gene. V was pared by 0 bases and J by 3 bases, with 8 bases between. The CDR3 loop reads CASSQERGHYGYTF. CDR3 coding DNA: TGCGCCAGCAGCCAAGAAAGGGGCCACTATGGCTACACCTTC.

The CDR3 DNA sequence: TGTGCCAGCAGTGGCCTAGCGGGGGGGCCTACAGATACGCAGTATTTT. It yields the protein CASSGLAGGPTDTQYF. The chain recombines TRBV27 with TRBJ2-3, with TRBD2 matching 12 bases. Trimming took 5 bases from V and 3 from J; bases not matched to a gene: 6. The CDR3 sequence is 16 residues long. Germline V gene lookup returns CDR1 MNHEY and CDR2 SMNVEV (reference sequence).

J is TRBJ2-1 and V is TRBV5-1; D might be TRBD2 (7 bases). The V end was cut by 0 bases, the J end by 7 bases, with 14 bases between. The CDR3 length is 15 residues. From germline, CDR1 is SGHRS and CDR2 YFSETQ. The chain's CDR3 is CASSLEGGAGNEQFF. The DNA for the CDR3 is TGCGCCAGCAGCTTGGAAGGGGGGGCCGGGAATGAGCAGTTCTTC.

The chain has TRBV30 and TRBJ1-2, with D possibly matching TRBD1 (5 bases). Per the germline V gene, CDR1 is GTSNPN and CDR2 is SVGIG (reference sequence). Trimming cost V 4 bases and J 4 bases, with 16 bases left between them. The CDR3 extends over 14 amino acids. DNA of the CDR3: TGTGCCTGGACCCCAGGGCAGGGATCCTATGGCTACACCTTC. Amino acids: CAWTPGQGSYGYTF.

The rearrangement uses TRBV11-2 and TRBJ2-7; D call uncertain. The CDR3 is made up of 12 amino acids. The V end lost 5 bases, the J end lost 5 bases, and 10 bases lay between the germline ends. Looked up from germline, CDR1 is SGHAT and CDR2 is FQNNGV. The CDR3 here is CASSLRRDEQYF. CDR3 nucleotides: TGTGCCAGCAGCCTTCGGAGAGACGAGCAGTACTTC. Full variable domain (missing parts from reference TRBV11-2 and TRBJ2-7): EAGVAQSPRYKIIEKRQSVAFWCNPISGHATLYWYQQILGQGPKLLIQFQNNGVVDDSQLPKDRFSAERLKGVDSTLKIQPAKLEDSAVYLCASSLRRDEQYFGPGTRLTVT.

This clone was seen many times. The chain uses TRBV12-3 or TRBV12-4 and TRBJ1-2, with D unclear. The CDR3 totals 13 residues. V lost 2 bases to trimming and J lost 3 bases, with 7 bases between them. CDR3 sequence (DNA): TGTGCCAGCAGTTTAAACGGTGACTATGGCTACACCTTC. Translating gives CASSLNGDYGYTF.

This clone was detected only once. This sequence joins TRBV6-5 and TRBJ2-2, with D possibly matching TRBD2 (5 bases). This CDR3 region has 15 residues. The germline gives CDR1 MNHEY, CDR2 SVGAGI. The germline V and J ends were trimmed by 6 bases and 5 bases, with 16 bases remaining between them. The CDR3 sequence is CASSRSSRRTGELFF. The CDR3 DNA sequence: TGTGCCAGCAGCCGAAGCTCGAGGAGGACCGGGGAGCTGTTTTTT.

This chain connects TRBV7-6 to TRBJ2-5, with a possible D match to TRBD1 (5 bases). From germline, CDR1 is SGHVS and CDR2 FNYEAQ. Trimming pared 1 base from V and 2 bases from J, leaving 11 bases between. There are 15 residues in the CDR3. This CDR3 is CASSLGVQGQETQYF. The CDR3 DNA is TGTGCCAGCAGCTTAGGTGTGCAGGGTCAAGAGACCCAGTACTTC.

J is TRBJ1-5 and V is TRBV28; D call uncertain. This CDR3 is built from 16 residues. V was trimmed by 7 bases and J by 0 bases, leaving 16 bases between them. CDR1 and CDR2 (germline): MDHEN, SYDVKM. CDR3 loop: CASTRERAASNQPQHF. The CDR3 region has the DNA TGTGCCAGCACCCGGGAAAGGGCAGCTAGCAATCAGCCCCAGCATTTT.

The chain couples TRBV19 to TRBJ2-7; D remains ambiguous. The CDR3 extends over 13 amino acids. V lost 5 bases and J 2 bases, leaving 10 bases between the germline ends. Germline CDR1 LNHDA, CDR2 SQIVND (reference sequence). The CDR3 DNA follows: TGTGCCAGTAGTGCGGCAGTCACCTACGAGCAGTACTTC. It encodes CASSAAVTYEQYF.

This rearrangement joins TRBV7-9 to TRBJ1-2; a possible D gene is TRBD1 (5 bases). With 3 bases removed from V and 7 bases from J, the gap between germline ends came to 12 bases. CDR1 and CDR2 (germline): SEHNR, FQNEAQ (reference sequence). The CDR3 is 13 amino acids. CDR3 bases: TGTGCCAGCAGCTTGTCGGGGGAAACTGGCTACACCTTC. Translated, it gives CASSLSGETGYTF.